The rows below give T cell receptor beta chains drawn from one sample of a study of OX40 agonist ivuxolimab in advanced cancers. Sequencing was performed with immunoSEQ multiplex PCR; in TCRdb, only in-frame clones are kept and a portion is missing. This table holds around 62,000 clones, 70% to 90% found once. Sequenced here: CD4+ or CD8+ T cells sorted from blood, sampled in a trial of the OX40 agonist ivuxolimab. Receptors originate from an adult with an advanced solid tumor such as melanoma, head and neck, liver or kidney cancer. The CDR3 runs from the conserved cysteine through the conserved F or W. The D gene is left open where the match is weak. Size tells how often a clone was seen (once, few, many) or the class of an expanded clone, and some rows leave it out.

>.|.|TRBV11-2|TRBJ1-2
TGTGCCAGCAGCTTAGAAGACGGTTCCTATGGCTACACCTTC
CASSLEDGSYGYTF
>.|.|TRBV15|TRBJ2-4
TGTGCCACCAGCAGCCCGACACTGGCCAAAAACATTCAGTACTTC
CATSSPTLAKNIQYF
>TRBD1|.|TRBV19|TRBJ1-4
TGTGCCAGTAGTTATATGTATGGGACAGGGAGTGAAAAACTGTTTTTT
CASSYMYGTGSEKLFF
>TRBD1|.|TRBV4-1|TRBJ1-2
TGCGCCAGCAGCCAAGAGGGAGGGGGCAAAGGCTACACCTTC
CASSQEGGGKGYTF
>.|.|TRBV18|TRBJ2-4
TGTGCCAGCTCACCAGACCGGGCGGTGGGCTCCCAAGGAGGGATTCAGTACTTC
CASSPDRAVGSQGGIQYF
>TRBD1|once|TRBV27|TRBJ1-3
TGTGCCAGCAGTAAACAGGGGTCGAGCTCTGGAAACACCATATATTTT
CASSKQGSSSGNTIYF
>TRBD2|.|TRBV7-2|TRBJ2-7
TGTGCCAGCAGCTTACCGACTAGCGAATACGAGCAGTACTTC
CASSLPTSEYEQYF
>TRBD1|.|TRBV5-1|TRBJ2-7
TGCGCCAGCAGCTTGGGGCCTACAGGGGGGTACGAGCAGTACTTC
CASSLGPTGGYEQYF
>TRBD2|.|TRBV10-3|TRBJ2-3
TGTGCCATCAGTGTCTCAGGACTAGGGAGCACAGATACGCAGTATTTT
CAISVSGLGSTDTQYF
>.|.|TRBV19|TRBJ1-4
TGTGCCACCTCTCCCCGGGGCTCTGAAAAACTGTTTTTT
CATSPRGSEKLFF
>TRBD1|.|TRBV27|TRBJ2-7
TGTGCCAGCAGTTTTGGGACAGGGGGCTACTACGAGCAGTACTTC
CASSFGTGGYYEQYF
>.|.|TRBV5-1|TRBJ2-1
TGCGCCAGCAGCCTAGGAGGTGAGCAGTTCTTC
CASSLGGEQFF
>.|.|TRBV6-4|TRBJ1-5
TGTGCCAGCAGGGAGGGAGAACAGGGATATAGCAATCAGCCCCAGCATTTT
CASREGEQGYSNQPQHF
>.|once|TRBV11-3|TRBJ1-2
TGTGCCAGCAGCTTAGAGGGACGGCGCGGGAACTATGGCTACACCTTC
CASSLEGRRGNYGYTF
>TRBD1|.|TRBV19|TRBJ1-5
TGCGCCAGTAGCCTACAGGGGGCCGTGAGCAATCAGCCCCAGCATTTT
CASSLQGAVSNQPQHF
>TRBD1|.|TRBV19|TRBJ1-1
TGTGCCACAGGGACAGTAAACACTGAAGCTTTCTTT
CATGTVNTEAFF
>.|.|TRBV18|TRBJ2-2
TGTGCCAGCTCACCATTTCCGAGTAGCGGCACCGGGGAGCTGTTTTTT
CASSPFPSSGTGELFF
>TRBD1|.|TRBV28|TRBJ2-1
TGTGCCAGCAGTTCAAGTTGGGACAGCCTCCCCGGGGTGCAGTTCTTC
CASSSSWDSLPGVQFF
>.|.|TRBV4-3|TRBJ1-1
TGCGCCAGCAGCCAAGTATCGCGGGTGAACACTGAAGCTTTCTTT
CASSQVSRVNTEAFF
>.|.|TRBV4-1|TRBJ1-3
TGCGCCAGCAGCCAAGACTTAGGGACCTTTTCTGGAAACACCATATATTTT
CASSQDLGTFSGNTIYF
>.|.|TRBV28|TRBJ2-7
TGTGCCAGCGGGGGCTTGGCTAGGGGGCAGTACTTC
CASGGLARGQYF
>TRBD2|.|TRBV18|TRBJ2-7
TGTGCCAGCTCACCACCGGCGGGGGACGAGCAGTACTTC
CASSPPAGDEQYF
>.|.|TRBV5-1|TRBJ1-3
TGCGCCAGCAGCTTGGCCGACTTCTCTGGAAACACCATATATTTT
CASSLADFSGNTIYF
>TRBD1|.|TRBV28|TRBJ1-5
TGTGCCAGCTCCAAAGGAGGGACAGGGGTCGGTCAGCCCCAGCATTTT
CASSKGGTGVGQPQHF
>.|.|TRBV5-5|TRBJ1-2
TGTGCCAGCCGCTTAGGCTCGCGAAAGACCTATGGCTACACCTTC
CASRLGSRKTYGYTF
>.|.|TRBV28|TRBJ2-1
TGTGCCAGCAGTTTACGGGTGGGCATCCATGAGCAGTTCTTC
CASSLRVGIHEQFF
>TRBD1|once|TRBV28|TRBJ2-2
TGTGCCAGCATCCGACAGGGGGTCAACACCGGGGAGCTGTTTTTT
CASIRQGVNTGELFF
>TRBD1|once|TRBV15|TRBJ2-7
TGTGCCACCAGCAGAGAAGGGACAGGGGTAAGCTACGAGCAGTACTTC
CATSREGTGVSYEQYF
>TRBD1|once|TRBV19|TRBJ1-5
TGTGCCAGTAGTCCTGACAGGGGGGACCAGCCCCAGCATTTT
CASSPDRGDQPQHF
>.|.|TRBV18|TRBJ1-1
TGTGCCAGCTCACCCACTACCGACCCGTGGGCTGAAGCTTTCTTT
CASSPTTDPWAEAFF
>.|few|TRBV19|TRBJ2-2
TGTGCCAGCCTAAAGTCGGCGTCCACCGGGGAGCTGTTTTTT
CASLKSASTGELFF
>.|.|TRBV9|TRBJ2-3
TGTGCCAGCAGCGTAAGTAGCACAGATACGCAGTATTTT
CASSVSSTDTQYF